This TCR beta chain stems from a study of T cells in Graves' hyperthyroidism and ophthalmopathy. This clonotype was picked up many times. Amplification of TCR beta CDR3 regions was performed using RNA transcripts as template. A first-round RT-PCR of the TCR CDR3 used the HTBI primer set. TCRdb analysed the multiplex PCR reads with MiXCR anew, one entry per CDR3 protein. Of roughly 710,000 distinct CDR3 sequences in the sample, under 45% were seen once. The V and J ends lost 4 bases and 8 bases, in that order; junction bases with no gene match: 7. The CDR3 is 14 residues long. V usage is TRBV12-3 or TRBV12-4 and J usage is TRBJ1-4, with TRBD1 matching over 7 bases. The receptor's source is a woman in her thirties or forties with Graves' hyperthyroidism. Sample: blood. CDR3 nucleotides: TGTGCCAGCAGTTCCGTGACAGGGCACGAAAAACTGTTTTTT. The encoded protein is CASSSVTGHEKLFF.